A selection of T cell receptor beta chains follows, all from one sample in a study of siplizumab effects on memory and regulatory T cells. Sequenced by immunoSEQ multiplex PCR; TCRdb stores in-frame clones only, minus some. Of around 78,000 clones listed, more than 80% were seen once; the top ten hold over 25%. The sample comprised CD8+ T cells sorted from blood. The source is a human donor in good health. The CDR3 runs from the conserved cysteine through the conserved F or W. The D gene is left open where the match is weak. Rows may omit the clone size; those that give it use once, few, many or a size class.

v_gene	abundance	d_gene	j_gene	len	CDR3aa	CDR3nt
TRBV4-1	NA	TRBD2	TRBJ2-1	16	CASSHSGKSSYNEQFF	TGCGCCAGCAGCCATAGCGGGAAGAGCTCCTACAATGAGCAGTTCTTC
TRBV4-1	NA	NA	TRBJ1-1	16	CASSQDGGAMNTEAFF	TGCGCCAGCAGCCAAGACGGAGGCGCCATGAACACTGAAGCTTTCTTT
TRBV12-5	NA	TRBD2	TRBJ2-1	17	CASGLLWTSGRTNEQFF	TGTGCTAGTGGTTTGCTATGGACTAGCGGGAGGACGAATGAGCAGTTCTTC
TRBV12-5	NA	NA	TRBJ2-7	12	CASGEDPYEQYF	TGTGCTAGTGGTGAGGACCCTTACGAGCAGTACTTC
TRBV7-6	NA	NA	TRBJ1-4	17	CASSLTPRTATNEKLFF	TGTGCCAGCAGCCTTACCCCTAGGACAGCAACTAATGAAAAACTGTTTTTT
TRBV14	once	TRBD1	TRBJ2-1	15	CASSHGTGAYNEQFF	TGTGCCAGCAGCCACGGGACAGGGGCTTACAATGAGCAGTTCTTC
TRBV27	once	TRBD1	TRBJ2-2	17	CASSDRQGATGAGELFF	TGTGCCAGCAGTGATCGACAGGGGGCCACAGGGGCCGGGGAGCTGTTTTTT
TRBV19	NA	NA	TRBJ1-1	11	CASSNLGWAFF	TGTGCCAGTAGTAACCTGGGGTGGGCTTTCTTT
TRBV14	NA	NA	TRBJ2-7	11	CASSQGNEQYF	TGTGCCAGCAGCCAGGGAAACGAGCAGTACTTC
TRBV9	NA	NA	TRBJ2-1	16	CASSDGLRGFYNEQFF	TGTGCCAGCAGCGATGGTTTGAGGGGGTTCTACAATGAGCAGTTCTTC
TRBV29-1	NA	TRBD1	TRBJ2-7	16	CSVGPSGTATSYEQYF	TGCAGCGTTGGACCGTCTGGGACAGCCACCTCCTACGAGCAGTACTTC
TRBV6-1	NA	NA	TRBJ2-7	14	CASSESGHYYEQYF	TGTGCCAGCAGTGAATCGGGACATTACTACGAGCAGTACTTC
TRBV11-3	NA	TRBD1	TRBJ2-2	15	CASSPRQGTGGELFF	TGTGCCAGCAGCCCCCGACAGGGGACGGGCGGGGAGCTGTTTTTT
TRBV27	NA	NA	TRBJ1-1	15	CASSLLGGRDTEAFF	TGTGCCAGCAGTTTATTAGGGGGGAGGGACACTGAAGCTTTCTTT
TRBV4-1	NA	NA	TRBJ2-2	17	CASSQDRGAALGGELFF	TGCGCCAGCAGCCAAGATCGAGGAGCGGCCCTAGGCGGGGAGCTGTTTTTT
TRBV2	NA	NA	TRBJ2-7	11	CASRGPYEQYF	TGTGCCAGCAGGGGACCTTACGAGCAGTACTTC
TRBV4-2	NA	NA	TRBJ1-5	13	CASSQAEGQPQHF	TGTGCCAGCAGCCAAGCCGAAGGACAGCCCCAGCATTTT
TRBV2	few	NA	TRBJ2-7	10	CASGVYEQYF	TGTGCCAGCGGCGTCTACGAGCAGTACTTC
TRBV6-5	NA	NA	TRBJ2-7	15	CASSPGAGASYEQYF	TGTGCCAGCAGCCCGGGGGCGGGGGCGTCCTACGAGCAGTACTTC
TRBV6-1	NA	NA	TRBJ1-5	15	CASSEILGSNQPQHF	TGTGCCAGCAGTGAGATCCTCGGTAGCAATCAGCCCCAGCATTTT
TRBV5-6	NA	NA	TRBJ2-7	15	CASSLGRGSSYEQYF	TGTGCCAGCAGCTTGGGGCGGGGAAGCTCCTACGAGCAGTACTTC
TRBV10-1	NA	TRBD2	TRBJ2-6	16	CASTAVTSAGANVLTF	TGCGCCAGCACCGCGGTCACTAGCGCTGGGGCCAACGTCCTGACTTTC
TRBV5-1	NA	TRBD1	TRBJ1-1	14	CASSLQGADTEAFF	TGCGCCAGCAGCTTACAGGGGGCGGACACTGAAGCTTTCTTT
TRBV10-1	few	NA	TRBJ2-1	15	CASSEESGSYNEQFF	TGCGCCAGCAGTGAGGAATCAGGCTCCTACAATGAGCAGTTCTTC
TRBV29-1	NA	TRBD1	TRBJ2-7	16	CSVAGQGLSPYYEQYF	TGCAGCGTCGCGGGACAGGGGTTATCCCCTTACTACGAGCAGTACTTC
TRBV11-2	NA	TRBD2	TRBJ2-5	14	CASSLEHGGETQYF	TGTGCCAGCAGCTTAGAACACGGGGGGGAGACCCAGTACTTC
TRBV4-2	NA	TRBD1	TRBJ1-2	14	CASSQGDSTYGYTF	TGTGCCAGCAGCCAAGGGGACAGTACCTATGGCTACACCTTC
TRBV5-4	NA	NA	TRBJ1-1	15	CASSLNWGGDTEAFF	TGTGCCAGCAGCTTGAACTGGGGTGGGGACACTGAAGCTTTCTTT
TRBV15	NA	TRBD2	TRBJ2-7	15	CATSRPRDYSYEQYF	TGTGCCACCAGCAGACCACGGGACTACTCCTACGAGCAGTACTTC
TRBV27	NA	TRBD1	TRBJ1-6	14	CASSRQGSGSPLHF	TGTGCCAGCAGTCGACAGGGTTCGGGGTCACCCCTCCACTTT
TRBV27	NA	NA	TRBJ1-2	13	CASSPSMYYGYTF	TGTGCCAGCAGCCCCTCTATGTACTATGGCTACACCTTC